Presented here are 16 T cell receptor beta chains from one specimen sequenced in a study of cytomegalovirus exposure and HLA in healthy donors. Libraries were prepared by immunoSEQ multiplex PCR; TCRdb keeps only in-frame clonotypes and omits some of them. The repertoire consists of about 120,000 clones, with 89% occurring once and the leading ten covering approximately 1.1%. The material sequenced was PBMCs. Every receptor here comes from a woman aged 18-29 years in good health and CMV-seronegative.

The rearrangement uses TRBV28 and TRBJ2-7; D gene ambiguous. This CDR3 is built from 11 residues. Trimming left V 9 bases short and J 2 bases short, with 8 bases between. The germline V gene encodes CDR1 MDHEN and CDR2 SYDVKM. The CDR3 region has the DNA TGTGCCAGTACTACCGCCTACGAGCAGTACTTC. Protein: CASTTAYEQYF.

V and J are TRBV11-2 and TRBJ2-1, with a tentative D call TRBD2 (6 bases). This CDR3 is built from 16 residues. Trimming stripped 0 bases from V and 8 bases from J, with 17 bases between. CDR1 is SGHAT, CDR2 FQNNGV, per germline. The CDR3: CASSLDTASAPDEQFF. The CDR3 region has the DNA TGTGCCAGCAGCTTAGATACGGCTAGCGCCCCGGATGAGCAGTTCTTC.

This clone was seen just once. The chain has TRBV7-9 and TRBJ2-1, with D tentatively TRBD2 (6 bases). The CDR3 has 15 residues. Germline CDR1 and CDR2: SEHNR and FQNEAQ (reference sequence). V lost 4 bases, J lost 4 bases, and 14 bases lay in between. CDR3 sequence: CASSYQLAEYNEQFF. Written as DNA, the CDR3 is TGTGCCAGCAGCTATCAATTAGCGGAATACAATGAGCAGTTCTTC.

V usage is TRBV7-2 and J usage is TRBJ1-3; D call uncertain. In germline, CDR1 is SGHTA, CDR2 FQGNSA. The CDR3 extends over 14 amino acids. V was pared by 6 bases and J by 4 bases, with 13 bases between. CDR3 DNA sequence: TGTGCCAGCAGTCAGGATGTGTCAGGAAACACCATATATTTT. This gives the protein CASSQDVSGNTIYF.

This chain joins TRBV2 and TRBJ1-2; TRBD1 agrees at 7 bases. J was trimmed by 0 bases and V by 11 bases; bases with no gene match: 6. CDR3 length: 13 residues. Germline V gene data show CDR1 as SNHLY and CDR2 as FYNNEI. The CDR3 region has the DNA TGTGCCGAACAGGGGACAGCTAACTATGGCTACACCTTC. Protein: CAEQGTANYGYTF.

J is TRBJ2-7 and V is TRBV13, with 7 bases that match TRBD1. CDR1 is PRHDT and CDR2 is FYEKMQ in the germline V gene (reference sequence). V was pared by 5 bases and J by 5 bases, with 9 bases of the junction left unmatched. The CDR3 is 14 residues long. The CDR3 nucleotides are TGTGCCAGCAGCCCGCGTACAGGGGCCAACGAGCAGTACTTC. Translation: CASSPRTGANEQYF.

The CDR3 reads CAWSSGNSIGNTIYF. In nucleotides, the CDR3 is TGTGCCTGGAGTTCGGGGAACAGTATTGGAAACACCATATATTTT. The chain combines TRBV30 with TRBJ1-3; D is ambiguous. V was pared by 2 bases and J by 3 bases, with 14 bases between. CDR3 length: 15 amino acids. Per the germline V gene, CDR1 is GTSNPN and CDR2 is SVGIG (reference sequence).

The table lists this clone with a count of one. CDR3 in amino acids: CASSLLRDNQPQHF. The CDR3 coding sequence is TGTGCCAGCAGCCTTCTACGGGACAATCAGCCCCAGCATTTT. The rearrangement links TRBV28 to TRBJ1-5; no clear D gene. This CDR3 is built from 14 residues. The germline V gene encodes CDR1 MDHEN and CDR2 SYDVKM. V was clipped by 6 bases and J by 3 bases, with 12 bases between them.

CDR3 loop: CASSLGTANTGELFF. The CDR3 DNA reads as TGTGCCAGCAGCCTCGGGACTGCGAACACCGGGGAGCTGTTTTTT. The rearrangement uses TRBV7-6 and TRBJ2-2; TRBD2 might be the D (6 bases). CDR3 length equals 15 residues. Germline V gene lookup returns CDR1 SGHVS and CDR2 FNYEAQ. Between the trimmed V and J ends, which lost 5 bases and 0 bases, there was a span of 10 bases.

This clone has just one count. The chain joins TRBV2 to TRBJ2-5, with 11 bases lining up with TRBD2. The CDR3 has 15 amino acids. CDR1 is SNHLY, CDR2 FYNNEI, per germline. With V trimmed by 8 bases and J by 5 bases, 10 bases remained unmatched. CDR3 loop: CASVQGTSGGETQYF. The CDR3 bases are TGTGCCAGCGTCCAAGGGACTAGCGGAGGGGAGACCCAGTACTTC.

The gene calls are TRBV25-1 and TRBJ2-2; 8 nucleotides agree with TRBD1. The length of the CDR3 is 15 residues. The germline gives CDR1 MGHDK, CDR2 SYGVNS. The V gene end was trimmed by 8 bases and the J gene end by 0 bases; junction bases not matched to a gene: 5. The CDR3 sequence: CASSRTGTNTGELFF. CDR3 in DNA: TGTGCCAGCTCGCGGACAGGGACGAACACCGGGGAGCTGTTTTTT.

The V gene is TRBV10-2, the J gene TRBJ1-5; no firm D call. This CDR3 is built from 15 residues. Germline CDR1 WSHSY, CDR2 SAAADI. V was pared by 5 bases and J by 0 bases, with 11 bases between. CDR3 sequence reads: CASSHKDYSNQPQHF. CDR3 in DNA: TGCGCCAGCAGTCATAAGGACTATAGCAATCAGCCCCAGCATTTT.

The CDR3 DNA reads as TGTGCCAGCAGTTGGGGGAGGGACAGGGGAGTCGCGTATACGCAGTATTTT. It codes for CASSWGRDRGVAYTQYF. The chain carries TRBV5-5 and TRBJ2-3, with TRBD1 matching over 10 bases. CDR3 size: 17 residues. Looked up from germline, CDR1 is SGHKS and CDR2 is YYEKEE (reference sequence). With 5 bases clipped from V and 7 bases from J, the junction kept 16 bases outside the gene matches.

The V gene is TRBV6-5, the J gene TRBJ1-5; D is unclear. V was clipped by 6 bases and J by 4 bases, with 10 bases between them. This CDR3 is built from 13 residues. Germline V gene data show CDR1 as MNHEY and CDR2 as SVGAGI. The CDR3 coding sequence is TGTGCCAGCAGCCGAGACTTAAATCAGCCCCAGCATTTT. Translation gives CASSRDLNQPQHF.

The chain links TRBV6-1 to TRBJ1-5; no definite D call. Per germline, CDR1 MNHNS and CDR2 SASEGT. The CDR3 extends over 15 amino acids. The V end was cut by 3 bases, the J end by 5 bases, with 14 bases between. The CDR3 nucleotides read TGTGCCAGCAGTGATGACATTTCTTTAGATCAGCCCCAGCATTTT. Its protein product is CASSDDISLDQPQHF.

V gene TRBV19 combines with J gene TRBJ1-6; 7 bases are shared with TRBD1. The CDR3 covers 16 residues. Germline CDR1 is LNHDA and CDR2 is SQIVND (reference sequence). J lost 8 bases, V lost 4 bases, and 11 bases had no gene match. In nucleotides, the CDR3 is TGTGCCAGTAGTACCCTACAGGAAACAGGGGATTCACCCCTCCACTTT. Encoded protein: CASSTLQETGDSPLHF.